Here is one TCR beta chain with its context. The antigen is not known. This entry belongs to a study of cytomegalovirus exposure and HLA in healthy donors. Overall study context: A preliminary data release comprised about 85 million unique TCRs obtained from HLA-typed donors. Study results and caveats: Cytomegalovirus association was assigned to around 150 TCR beta chains. Earlier analysis found most TCR beta V segments productive about 90% or about 30% of the time.

Per the germline V gene, CDR1 is SGHTA and CDR2 is FQGTGA. The CDR3 length is 14 residues. Trimming cost V 5 bases and J 5 bases; bases outside gene matches: 5. Primers: 60 Vbeta forward and 13 Jbeta reverse. As originally analysed: Among the unique TCR beta chains that a later analysis counted, about 84 million in all, about 12 million were shared. TCRdb keeps only in-frame clones here, not all; method: immunoSEQ multiplex PCR. For V, J and clone size, that table is used; D and trimming come from the DNA. This sample has about 82,000 clones, with roughly 74% found just once. The source of this sequence is a woman aged 50 to 60 in good health and CMV-seropositive. Material for sequencing was PBMCs. The chain is built from TRBV7-3 and TRBJ2-1; 8 bases are a match to TRBD2. In nucleotides, the CDR3 is TGTGCCAGCAGCCCCGGGAGGGCGAACAATGAGCAGTTCTTC. Residues: CASSPGRANNEQFF.